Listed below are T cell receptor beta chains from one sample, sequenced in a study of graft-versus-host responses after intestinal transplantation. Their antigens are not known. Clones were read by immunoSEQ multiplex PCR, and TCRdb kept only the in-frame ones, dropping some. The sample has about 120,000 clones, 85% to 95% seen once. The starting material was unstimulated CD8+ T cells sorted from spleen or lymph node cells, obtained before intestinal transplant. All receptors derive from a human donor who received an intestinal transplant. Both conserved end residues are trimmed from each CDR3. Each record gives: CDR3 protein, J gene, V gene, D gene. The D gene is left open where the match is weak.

CDR3aa: ASIDRGGSYTEAF; j_gene: TRBJ1-1; v_gene: TRBV5-1; d_gene: NA
CDR3aa: ASSPGQGSSYEQY; j_gene: TRBJ2-7; v_gene: TRBV4-1; d_gene: TRBD1
CDR3aa: ASSDGADYNQPQH; j_gene: TRBJ1-5; v_gene: TRBV6-6; d_gene: NA
CDR3aa: ASSYNEQF; j_gene: TRBJ2-1; v_gene: TRBV6-1; d_gene: NA
CDR3aa: ASSQTENTEAF; j_gene: TRBJ1-1; v_gene: TRBV7-6; d_gene: NA
CDR3aa: ASSLTRDTNTEAF; j_gene: TRBJ1-1; v_gene: TRBV6-1; d_gene: NA
CDR3aa: ASSLIGRAVDTQY; j_gene: TRBJ2-3; v_gene: TRBV7-2; d_gene: TRBD2
CDR3aa: ASSFGPGGNQPQH; j_gene: TRBJ1-5; v_gene: TRBV28; d_gene: NA
CDR3aa: ASSSRQGASTDTQY; j_gene: TRBJ2-3; v_gene: TRBV7-9; d_gene: TRBD1
CDR3aa: ASSYDFNEQF; j_gene: TRBJ2-1; v_gene: TRBV5-8; d_gene: NA
CDR3aa: ASSLRYYEQY; j_gene: TRBJ2-7; v_gene: TRBV28; d_gene: NA
CDR3aa: ASRGTLSSYNEQF; j_gene: TRBJ2-1; v_gene: TRBV7-9; d_gene: NA
CDR3aa: ASSMGQISYEQY; j_gene: TRBJ2-7; v_gene: TRBV9; d_gene: TRBD1
CDR3aa: ASSSARSGLTYEQY; j_gene: TRBJ2-7; v_gene: TRBV7-6; d_gene: NA
CDR3aa: ASTYSPTGKTDTQY; j_gene: TRBJ2-3; v_gene: TRBV5-1; d_gene: TRBD1
CDR3aa: ASSQEAGLNTEAF; j_gene: TRBJ1-1; v_gene: TRBV14; d_gene: NA
CDR3aa: ASSFDGSNEKLF; j_gene: TRBJ1-4; v_gene: TRBV28; d_gene: NA
CDR3aa: ASSTSGGGSGNTIY; j_gene: TRBJ1-3; v_gene: TRBV7-9; d_gene: NA
CDR3aa: ASSLKPGLNYEQY; j_gene: TRBJ2-7; v_gene: TRBV7-2; d_gene: NA
CDR3aa: ASGAGVSYNEQF; j_gene: TRBJ2-1; v_gene: TRBV9; d_gene: TRBD2
CDR3aa: ASTPPGHRYQETQY; j_gene: TRBJ2-5; v_gene: TRBV7-2; d_gene: NA
CDR3aa: ASSYELWGSGETQY; j_gene: TRBJ2-5; v_gene: TRBV6-5; d_gene: NA
CDR3aa: SVDDRQETQY; j_gene: TRBJ2-5; v_gene: TRBV29-1; d_gene: NA
CDR3aa: ASSPGLANPYNEQF; j_gene: TRBJ2-1; v_gene: TRBV18; d_gene: TRBD2
CDR3aa: ASSVGGNSNQPQH; j_gene: TRBJ1-5; v_gene: TRBV28; d_gene: NA
CDR3aa: ASSWGPGQGEETQY; j_gene: TRBJ2-5; v_gene: TRBV7-2; d_gene: TRBD1
CDR3aa: ASSSGTPADEQF; j_gene: TRBJ2-1; v_gene: TRBV6-5; d_gene: NA
CDR3aa: ASWGLAGADTQY; j_gene: TRBJ2-3; v_gene: TRBV6-1; d_gene: TRBD2
CDR3aa: ATSGEREQGGNTIY; j_gene: TRBJ1-3; v_gene: TRBV15; d_gene: TRBD1
CDR3aa: ASSLGFKQY; j_gene: TRBJ2-7; v_gene: TRBV5-8; d_gene: NA
CDR3aa: ASSEPLAGPQETQY; j_gene: TRBJ2-5; v_gene: TRBV2; d_gene: TRBD2
CDR3aa: ASSSGLAGVVEQY; j_gene: TRBJ2-7; v_gene: TRBV4-2; d_gene: TRBD2
CDR3aa: ASSFSGAGYT; j_gene: TRBJ1-2; v_gene: TRBV5-4; d_gene: NA
CDR3aa: ASSSQGGAF; j_gene: TRBJ1-1; v_gene: TRBV2; d_gene: NA
CDR3aa: ASSSLSGQEVNNEQF; j_gene: TRBJ2-1; v_gene: TRBV28; d_gene: TRBD1